This TCR beta chain was identified during a study of neoadjuvant anti-PD-1 for oral cavity cancer. Unmatched junction bases numbered 8, after V lost 6 bases and J lost 5 bases. Germline V gene data show CDR1 as WNHNN and CDR2 as SYGVQD (reference sequence). The CDR3 spans 16 residues. These newly diagnosed stage II-IVA oral cavity squamous cell carcinoma patients had no prior systemic or radiation treatment. Blood libraries mostly used approximately 0.5 ug genomic DNA, six replicates each. Generated by immunoSEQ multiplex PCR, the TCRdb table keeps only in-frame clones and is missing some. Among 60,000 to 75,000 clones listed, 65% to 85% were seen once.

V and J are TRBV10-1 and TRBJ2-5; TRBD2 matches at 14 bases. The sequence was collected from a person between 40 and 80 years old with oral cavity squamous cell carcinoma. Sequences were derived from PBMCs, sampled before nivolumab (anti-PD-1) treatment. The CDR3 DNA is TGCGCCAGCAGGAATCGACTAGCGGGGGGGCTTGAGACCCAGTACTTC. Translating gives CASRNRLAGGLETQYF.